This entry describes one TCR beta chain. CDR3 length: 15 amino acids. Germline lookup yields CDR1 SGDLS and CDR2 YYNGEE. J was trimmed by 3 bases and V by 3 bases; bases with no gene match: 8. Regarding time point: patch test 1, 2 weeks after DPC sensitization. Treatment reported: therapeutic diphenylcyclopropenone sensitization with weekly scalp DPC. The sample comes from a study of human T cells and chemical hapten exposure. In TCRdb, the RACE reads were re-called with MiXCR into one record per CDR3 protein. The sample yields approximately 80,000 distinct CDR3 sequences, about 10% seen once. This receptor was identified in a woman in her forties or fifties with alopecia areata. Some clones in this sample may be carry-over from other donors' samples. The source material was whole blood, sampled in connection with sensitization to the hapten diphenylcyclopropenone (DPC). This chain connects TRBV9 to TRBJ1-1, with TRBD1 matching 7 bases. The CDR3 protein is CASSAGRTGHTEAFF. CDR3 in DNA: TGTGCCAGCAGCGCCGGCCGGACAGGACACACTGAAGCTTTCTTT.